The 30 T cell receptor beta chains below come from one sample, sequenced in a study of blood T cell repertoires in COVID-19. Clones were sequenced by immunoSEQ multiplex PCR, and TCRdb holds only the in-frame ones, with some missing. The table records roughly 120,000 clones, 85% to 90% of them present only once. The sequencing input was peripheral blood. The source of these receptors is a woman aged 45-65 years with active or convalescent COVID-19.

CDR3 coding DNA: TGTGCCAGCACATCCGGAGGATATGGCTACACCTTC. It is translated as CASTSGGYGYTF. V is TRBV28 and J is TRBJ1-2; D call uncertain. The CDR3 runs 12 residues. The V end lost 7 bases, the J end lost 5 bases, and 11 bases lay between the germline ends. Germline V gene lookup returns CDR1 MDHEN and CDR2 SYDVKM.

The chain joins TRBV2 to TRBJ2-2; weak D call: TRBD2 (6 bases). Germline V CDR1 and CDR2: SNHLY, FYNNEI. Between the trimmed V and J ends, which lost 8 bases and 5 bases, there was a span of 6 bases. The CDR3 has 11 residues. DNA for the CDR3: TGTGCCAGCGGGAGGACCGGGGAGCTGTTTTTT. Its protein product is CASGRTGELFF.

The chain recombines TRBV27 with TRBJ2-5; D not resolved. CDR3 length equals 14 residues. V lost 5 bases to trimming and J lost 0 bases, with 10 bases between them. Germline lookup yields CDR1 MNHEY and CDR2 SMNVEV (reference sequence). CDR3 sequence (DNA): TGTGCCAGCAGTCCTTACGGGTACCAAGAGACCCAGTACTTC. It translates to CASSPYGYQETQYF.

The CDR3 nucleotides are TGCAGCGTCGGGGTCCCTATCTATGGCTACACCTTC. It translates to CSVGVPIYGYTF. The chain couples TRBV29-1 to TRBJ1-2; D gene ambiguous. The CDR3 length is 12 residues. V was cut by 6 bases and J by 4 bases, with 12 bases left in between. The germline V gene encodes CDR1 SQVTM and CDR2 ANQGSEA.

The V gene is TRBV7-8, the J gene TRBJ1-5, with 9 bases that match TRBD1. This CDR3 spans 15 amino acids. J was trimmed by 1 base and V by 5 bases; bases with no gene match: 3. Germline loops: CDR1 SGHVS, CDR2 FQNEAQ. The CDR3 sequence is CASSVTGGSNQPQHF. The CDR3 region has the DNA TGTGCCAGCAGCGTAACAGGGGGCAGCAATCAGCCCCAGCATTTT.

This clone is a singleton in its sample. The V call is TRBV4-2, the J call TRBJ2-7; TRBD2 matches 9 bases. With V trimmed by 2 bases and J by 2 bases, 13 bases remained unmatched. CDR1 and CDR2 (germline): LGHNA, YNFKEQ. The CDR3 totals 18 residues. This CDR3 reads CASSQTIGGGTSPYEQYF. In nucleotides, the CDR3 is TGTGCCAGCAGCCAAACTATCGGCGGGGGGACTAGCCCCTACGAGCAGTACTTC.

This clone was picked up a small number of times. V is TRBV7-9 and J is TRBJ1-4; the match to TRBD1 covers 10 bases. Germline CDR1 SEHNR, CDR2 FQNEAQ (reference sequence). The CDR3 loop spans 15 amino acids. The trim removed 3 bases at V and 11 bases at J, leaving 9 bases unmatched. The CDR3 region is CASSFGQGDGDKLFF. The CDR3 region has the DNA TGTGCCAGCAGCTTCGGACAGGGGGACGGGGATAAACTGTTTTTT.

The chain uses TRBV27 and TRBJ2-2; 9 bases agree with TRBD1. This CDR3 region has 16 residues. CDR1 is MNHEY and CDR2 is SMNVEV in the germline V gene (reference sequence). Trimming removed 3 bases from V and 3 bases from J; junction bases left unmatched: 5. CDR3 sequence: CASSFRDRVDTGELFF. The CDR3 DNA is TGTGCCAGCAGTTTTCGGGACAGGGTGGACACCGGGGAGCTGTTTTTT.

This chain joins TRBV28 and TRBJ2-1, with 11 bases fitting TRBD2. With 6 bases clipped from V and 5 bases from J, the junction kept 9 bases outside the gene matches. Germline-derived CDR1 and CDR2 are MDHEN and SYDVKM. This CDR3 spans 16 amino acids. Here the CDR3 DNA reads TGTGCCAGCAGGACTAGCGGGATTAGTAATGACAATGAGCAGTTCTTC. Translating it yields CASRTSGISNDNEQFF.

This chain connects TRBV19 to TRBJ1-5; weak D call: TRBD1 (5 bases). Germline V lookup: CDR1 LNHDA, CDR2 SQIVND (reference sequence). Trimming removed 7 bases at V and 2 bases at J, with 21 bases between. CDR3 size: 17 residues. The CDR3 here is CASKSREGRPGNQPQHF. For the CDR3, the DNA is TGTGCCAGTAAGTCGAGAGAGGGGAGGCCGGGCAATCAGCCCCAGCATTTT.

The rearrangement links TRBV27 to TRBJ2-7; D possibly corresponds to TRBD1 (6 bases). The CDR3 is 15 residues long. V was cut by 2 bases and J by 1 base, with 12 bases left in between. Per the germline V gene, CDR1 is MNHEY and CDR2 is SMNVEV (reference sequence). The CDR3 sequence: CASSLTGLVSYEQYF. DNA of the CDR3: TGTGCCAGCAGTTTAACAGGGCTGGTTTCCTACGAGCAGTACTTC.

The J gene is TRBJ2-1, the V gene TRBV3-1 (or the pseudogene TRBV3-2); D call uncertain. Trimming removed 3 bases at V and 5 bases at J, with 11 bases between. The CDR3 length is 14 residues. Germline V gives CDR1 LGHDT, CDR2 YNNKEL (reference sequence). CDR3 residues: CASSHPRVDNEQFF. DNA of the CDR3: TGTGCCAGCAGCCACCCTCGGGTGGACAATGAGCAGTTCTTC.

The CDR3 sequence: CASSLGAGRWNEQFF. The DNA for the CDR3 is TGTGCCAGCAGCTTAGGGGCGGGACGTTGGAATGAGCAGTTCTTC. The J gene is TRBJ2-1, the V gene TRBV7-9, with a weak D call TRBD2 (6 bases). With 1 base removed from V and 7 bases from J, the gap between germline ends came to 14 bases. The CDR3 has 15 amino acids. Germline CDR1 reads SEHNR; CDR2 reads FQNEAQ (reference sequence).

The CDR3 spells CATPTGRYGYTF. CDR3 DNA: TGTGCCACCCCGACAGGGAGGTATGGCTACACCTTC. The chain carries TRBV5-4 and TRBJ1-2; 7 bases are shared with TRBD1. The CDR3 contains 12 residues. From germline, CDR1 is SGHNT and CDR2 YYREEE (reference sequence). V lost 9 bases and J lost 5; bases outside the gene matches: 7.

The chain links TRBV23-1 to TRBJ2-2; D remains unclear. TRBV23-1 is filed as an ORF, its function uncertain. Deletions cut 0 bases from V and 6 bases from J, with 5 bases between. This CDR3 is 13 amino acids long. In nucleotides, the CDR3 is TGCGCCAGCAGTCAATCTGGAGCCGGGGAGCTGTTTTTT. This gives the protein CASSQSGAGELFF.

V gene TRBV3-1 (or the pseudogene TRBV3-2) combines with J gene TRBJ1-3; possibly TRBD1 for D (5 bases). This CDR3 region has 17 residues. The V gene's germline CDR1 is LGHDT and CDR2 YNNKEL (reference sequence). Trimming shortened V by 2 bases and J by 4 bases, and 18 bases separated the two germline ends. The CDR3 bases are TGTGCCAGCAGCCAAACTCCCGGACAAGTCCTAGGAAACACCATATATTTT. It is translated as CASSQTPGQVLGNTIYF.

The rearrangement links TRBV6-1 to TRBJ1-2; D ambiguous. Germline V lookup: CDR1 MNHNS, CDR2 SASEGT. CDR3 length: 15 residues. V lost 2 bases and J lost 2, with 12 bases in between. DNA of the CDR3: TGTGCCAGCAGTGAACAATGGCCGCTCAACTATGGCTACACCTTC. Protein sequence: CASSEQWPLNYGYTF.

The chain has TRBV18 and TRBJ2-5, with 9 bases that match TRBD2. The CDR3 consists of 13 residues. Germline V gene sequence: CDR1 KGHSH, CDR2 LQKENI. The junction had 7 bases not matched to a gene; V was cut back by 5 bases and J by 9 bases. CDR3 bases: TGTGCCAGCTCAGCACTAGCGGGTGCGCCCCAGTACTTC. This translates into CASSALAGAPQYF.

This chain uses TRBV27 with TRBJ2-1, with 11 bases matching TRBD2. Germline CDR1 MNHEY, CDR2 SMNVEV (reference sequence). Trimming at V came to 3 bases and at J to 7 bases, leaving 14 bases not matched to a gene. The CDR3 has 18 amino acids. CDR3 sequence reads: CASSFISGISGRVNEQFF. The CDR3 bases are TGTGCCAGCAGTTTTATATCGGGGATTAGCGGGAGGGTTAATGAGCAGTTCTTC.

V usage is TRBV7-2 and J usage is TRBJ1-2; weak D call: TRBD1 (5 bases). Germline V gene sequence: CDR1 SGHTA, CDR2 FQGNSA. The CDR3 is 14 residues long. Trimming removed 1 base at V and 4 bases at J, with 10 bases between. The CDR3 region has the DNA TGTGCCAGCAGCTTAGAGCGGGGCGGCTATGGCTACACCTTC. The encoded protein is CASSLERGGYGYTF.

This chain links TRBV5-6 with TRBJ1-2, with D unresolved. Germline V lookup: CDR1 SGHDT, CDR2 YYEEEE. The CDR3 consists of 13 residues. The ends were cut back, 2 bases at V and 1 base at J, with 6 bases in the middle. CDR3 sequence (DNA): TGTGCCAGCAGCTTTTACAGTAACTATGGCTACACCTTC. It yields the protein CASSFYSNYGYTF.

The gene calls are TRBV2 and TRBJ1-6, with a possible D match to TRBD1 (6 bases). V was trimmed by 8 bases and J by 7 bases, leaving 30 bases between them. CDR3 length: 19 residues. Germline V gene lookup returns CDR1 SNHLY and CDR2 FYNNEI. DNA for the CDR3: TGTGCCAGCCGAGACAGGACTGTGTTGTGGGCCAGGAGGAATTCACCCCTCCACTTT. Translation gives CASRDRTVLWARRNSPLHF.

The DNA of the CDR3 is TGCGCCAGCAGCCCCCGAGGTCGGGGGAGAGAGACCCAGTACTTC. This codes for CASSPRGRGRETQYF. J is TRBJ2-5 and V is TRBV5-1, with a weak D call TRBD2 (6 bases). The CDR3 is made up of 15 amino acids. The germline V and J ends were trimmed by 4 bases and 4 bases, with 17 bases remaining between them. CDR1 SGHRS and CDR2 YFSETQ come from the germline V gene.

The genes are TRBV28 and TRBJ2-7, with D possibly being TRBD1 (6 bases). The germline CDR1 and CDR2 sequences are MDHEN and SYDVKM. The CDR3 loop spans 15 amino acids. Trimming pared 6 bases from V and 0 bases from J, leaving 15 bases between. Here the CDR3 reads CASRPSGVSSYEQYF. In nucleotides, the CDR3 is TGTGCCAGCAGGCCTTCAGGGGTGAGCTCCTACGAGCAGTACTTC.

The gene calls are TRBV20-1 and TRBJ1-1; perhaps TRBD1 as D (5 bases). The ends were cut back, 6 bases at V and 8 bases at J, with 13 bases in the middle. Germline assignment: CDR1 DFQATT and CDR2 SNEGSKA (reference sequence). The CDR3 loop spans 11 amino acids. CDR3 in DNA: TGCAGTGCCGGCCCAGGGCCAGAAGCTTTCTTT. Translated, it gives CSAGPGPEAFF.

The chain links TRBV19 to TRBJ2-4; the D gene is possibly TRBD1 (6 bases). V was shortened by 1 base and J by 0 bases, with 10 bases between the two germline ends. Germline V gene lookup returns CDR1 LNHDA and CDR2 SQIVND (reference sequence). The length of the CDR3 is 16 residues. CDR3 sequence: CASSIGQVGAKNIQYF. The CDR3 DNA follows: TGTGCCAGTAGTATAGGACAGGTGGGAGCCAAAAACATTCAGTACTTC.

The chain is built from TRBV5-4 and TRBJ1-1; TRBD1 might be the D (5 bases). CDR1 and CDR2 from the germline V gene are SGHNT and YYREEE (reference sequence). Trimming took off 0 bases at V and 7 bases at J, with 13 bases between the two ends. CDR3 length equals 14 residues. The CDR3 sequence: CASSLAGTRFEAFF. The CDR3 nucleotides are TGTGCCAGCAGCTTGGCCGGGACTCGTTTTGAAGCTTTCTTT.

This clone was recorded only once. This sequence joins TRBV28 and TRBJ2-3; D is uncertain. Trimming cost V 3 bases and J 5 bases, with 12 bases left between them. The germline gives CDR1 MDHEN, CDR2 SYDVKM. The CDR3 length is 14 residues. The chain's CDR3 is CASSFGAQVDTQYF. The CDR3 DNA reads TGTGCCAGCAGTTTTGGTGCACAAGTAGATACGCAGTATTTT.

This chain links TRBV5-6 with TRBJ1-4; tentatively, D is TRBD1 (6 bases). The CDR3 totals 15 residues. V was trimmed by 1 base and J by 4 bases, leaving 11 bases between them. The germline V gene has CDR1 SGHDT and CDR2 YYEEEE. CDR3 coding DNA: TGTGCCAGCAGCTTGCGGGCAGGGGATAATGAAAAACTGTTTTTT. It yields the protein CASSLRAGDNEKLFF.

This clone was recorded only once. This chain uses TRBV6-5 with TRBJ2-3; the match to TRBD2 covers 7 bases. Germline V CDR1 and CDR2: MNHEY, SVGAGI. The CDR3 runs to 15 residues. Unmatched junction bases numbered 10, after V lost 5 bases and J lost 5 bases. CDR3 sequence reads: CASSLWRESIDTQYF. The CDR3 DNA is TGTGCCAGCAGTCTTTGGCGGGAGTCAATAGATACGCAGTATTTT.